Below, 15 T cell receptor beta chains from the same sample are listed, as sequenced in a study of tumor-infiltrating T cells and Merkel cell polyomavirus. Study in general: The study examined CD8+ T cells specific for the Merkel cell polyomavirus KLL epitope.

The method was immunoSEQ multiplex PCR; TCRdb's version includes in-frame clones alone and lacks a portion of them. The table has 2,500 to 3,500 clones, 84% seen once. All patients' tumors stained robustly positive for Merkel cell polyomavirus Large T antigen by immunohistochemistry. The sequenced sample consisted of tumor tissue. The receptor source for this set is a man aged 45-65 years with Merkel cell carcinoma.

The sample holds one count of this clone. This CDR3 reads CASSAGTGINQPQHF. The CDR3, as DNA: TGTGCCAGCAGTGCCGGGACAGGGATCAATCAGCCCCAGCATTTT. The chain carries TRBV7-9 and TRBJ1-5; 9 positions match TRBD1. This CDR3 is 15 amino acids long. CDR1 is SEHNR, CDR2 FQNEAQ, per germline (reference sequence). J was trimmed by 3 bases and V by 6 bases; bases with no gene match: 6.

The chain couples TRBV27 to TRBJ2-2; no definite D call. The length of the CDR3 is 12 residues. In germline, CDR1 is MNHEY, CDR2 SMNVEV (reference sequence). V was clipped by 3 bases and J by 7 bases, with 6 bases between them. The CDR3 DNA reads TGTGCCAGCAGTTTCGGCGGCGGGGAGCTGTTTTTT. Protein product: CASSFGGGELFF.

Here the CDR3 DNA reads TGTGCCAGCAGCCGTCGGACTAGCGGGGGGCCCGAGCTGTTTTTT. It yields the protein CASSRRTSGGPELFF. The rearrangement links TRBV7-2 to TRBJ2-2; 14 nucleotides line up with TRBD2. This CDR3 comprises 15 residues. Germline trimming cut 5 bases from V and 11 bases from J; bases unmatched to any gene: 7. The germline V gene has CDR1 SGHTA and CDR2 FQGNSA.

The CDR3 DNA is TGTGCCAGCAGCTTGTCTACCAGGAACAATGAGCAGTTCTTC. This encodes CASSLSTRNNEQFF. The rearrangement links TRBV5-5 to TRBJ2-1, with D unclear. The CDR3 extends over 14 amino acids. V lost 1 base to trimming and J lost 5 bases, with 10 bases between them. The germline CDR1 and CDR2 sequences are SGHKS and YYEKEE (reference sequence).

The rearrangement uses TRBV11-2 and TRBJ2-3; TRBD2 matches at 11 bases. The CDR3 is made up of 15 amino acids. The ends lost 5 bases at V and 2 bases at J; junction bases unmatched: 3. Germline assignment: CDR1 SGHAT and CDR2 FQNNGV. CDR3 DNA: TGTGCCAGCAGCCCTAGCGGGGGGTTCACAGATACGCAGTATTTT. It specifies CASSPSGGFTDTQYF.

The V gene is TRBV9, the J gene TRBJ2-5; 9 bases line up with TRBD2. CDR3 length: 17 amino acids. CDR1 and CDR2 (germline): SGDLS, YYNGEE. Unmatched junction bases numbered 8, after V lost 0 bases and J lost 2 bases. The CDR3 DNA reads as TGTGCCAGCAGCGTAGCTCTGGCGGGAGGGGGGCAAGAGACCCAGTACTTC. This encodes CASSVALAGGGQETQYF.

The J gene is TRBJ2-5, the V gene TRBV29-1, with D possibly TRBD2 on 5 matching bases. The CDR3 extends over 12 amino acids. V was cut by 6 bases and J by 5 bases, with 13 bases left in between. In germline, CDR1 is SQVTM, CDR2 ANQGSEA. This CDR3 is CSVERGRETQYF. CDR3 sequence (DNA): TGCAGCGTGGAGAGAGGGCGGGAGACCCAGTACTTC.

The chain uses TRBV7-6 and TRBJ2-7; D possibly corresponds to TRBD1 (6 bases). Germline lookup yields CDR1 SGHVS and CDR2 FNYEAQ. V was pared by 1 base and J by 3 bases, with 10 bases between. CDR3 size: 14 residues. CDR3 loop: CASSLGGRNYEQYV. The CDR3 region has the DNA TGTGCCAGCAGCTTAGGGGGGCGTAACTACGAGCAGTACGTC.

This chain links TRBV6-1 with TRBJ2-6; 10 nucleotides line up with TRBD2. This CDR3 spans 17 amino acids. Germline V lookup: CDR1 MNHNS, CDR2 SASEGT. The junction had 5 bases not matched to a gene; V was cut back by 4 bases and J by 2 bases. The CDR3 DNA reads TGTGCCAGCAGTGCGAAGCGGGGGGGAACTGGGGCCAACGTCCTGACTTTC. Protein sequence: CASSAKRGGTGANVLTF.

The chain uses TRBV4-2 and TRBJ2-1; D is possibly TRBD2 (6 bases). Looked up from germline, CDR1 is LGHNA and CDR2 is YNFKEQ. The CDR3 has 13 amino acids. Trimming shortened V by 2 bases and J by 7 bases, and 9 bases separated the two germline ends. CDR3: CASSQLASNEQFF. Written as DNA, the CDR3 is TGTGCCAGCAGCCAACTAGCGAGTAATGAGCAGTTCTTC.

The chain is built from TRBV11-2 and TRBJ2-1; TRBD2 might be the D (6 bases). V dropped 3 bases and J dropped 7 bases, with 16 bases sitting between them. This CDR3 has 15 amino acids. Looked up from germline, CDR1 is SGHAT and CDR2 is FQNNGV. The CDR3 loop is CASSFSGGFLNEQFF. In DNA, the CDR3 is TGTGCCAGCAGCTTTTCCGGGGGATTCCTGAATGAGCAGTTCTTC.

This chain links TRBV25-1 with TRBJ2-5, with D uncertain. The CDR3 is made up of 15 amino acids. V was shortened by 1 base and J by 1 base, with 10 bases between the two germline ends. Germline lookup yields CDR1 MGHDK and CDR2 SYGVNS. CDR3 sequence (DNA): TGTGCCAGCAGTGAATGGTTAGGAGCCCAAGAGACCCAGTACTTC. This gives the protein CASSEWLGAQETQYF.

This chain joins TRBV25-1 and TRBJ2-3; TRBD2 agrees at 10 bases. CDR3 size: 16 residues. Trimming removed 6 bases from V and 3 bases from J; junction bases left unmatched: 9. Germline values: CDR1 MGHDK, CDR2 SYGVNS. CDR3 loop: CASSPTSGAATDTQYF. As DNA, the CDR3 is TGTGCCAGCAGCCCTACTAGCGGGGCAGCAACAGATACGCAGTATTTT. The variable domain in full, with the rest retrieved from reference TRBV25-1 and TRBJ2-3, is EADIYQTPRYLVIGTGKKITLECSQTMGHDKMYWYQQDPGMELHLIHYSYGVNSTEKGDLSSESTVSRIRTEHFPLTLESARPSHTSQYLCASSPTSGAATDTQYFGPGTRLTVL.

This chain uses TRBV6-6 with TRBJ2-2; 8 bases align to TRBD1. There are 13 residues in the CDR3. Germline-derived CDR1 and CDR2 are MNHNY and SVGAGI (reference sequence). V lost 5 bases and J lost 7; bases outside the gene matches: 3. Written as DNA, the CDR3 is TGTGCCAGCAGTCGGGACAGGATCGGGGAGCTGTTTTTT. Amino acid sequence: CASSRDRIGELFF.

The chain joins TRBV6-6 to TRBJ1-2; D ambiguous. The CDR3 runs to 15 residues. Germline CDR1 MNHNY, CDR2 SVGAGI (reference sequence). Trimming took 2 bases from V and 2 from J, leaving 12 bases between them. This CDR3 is CASSYRPGRNYGYTF. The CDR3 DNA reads TGTGCCAGCAGTTACCGCCCGGGGAGGAACTATGGCTACACCTTC.